This is a list of T cell receptor beta chains from one sample in a study of brain T cells in children with intractable seizures. Assay: immunoSEQ multiplex PCR; the TCRdb copy retains only in-frame clones and omits some. This repertoire shows about 120,000 clones, approximately 94% found once; its top ten account for under 4.5%. The sequencing here drew on peripheral blood, taken at surgery. The receptors stem from a boy in the first two years of life with hemimegalencephaly and intractable seizures. Each CDR3 is given with its conserved first and last residue. D genes are given only for firm matches. Part of the rows lack a size; the others show once, few, many or a class for expanded clones.

j_call clone_size v_call d_call cdr3_aa
TRBJ1-2 . TRBV24-1 . CATSDGGAAFYGYTF
TRBJ2-7 . TRBV28 . CASSLIRSRQRKNYYEQYF
TRBJ2-7 . TRBV5-4 TRBD2 CASSFGTSGIYEQYF
TRBJ2-7 . TRBV27 TRBD2 CASSFMSSGAYEQYF
TRBJ2-3 . TRBV19 . CASSIRRGPGGTDTQYF
TRBJ2-2 once TRBV9 TRBD2 CASSVAGGNTGELFF
TRBJ1-1 . TRBV7-8 . CASSSQWGQGVAEAFF
TRBJ2-2 . TRBV7-6 TRBD2 CASSLLAGGENGELFF
TRBJ1-5 . TRBV13 . CASSLFRQHLSNQPQHF
TRBJ2-7 . TRBV11-1 . CASSMAEGYEQYF
TRBJ2-4 . TRBV30 . CAWSVTRRDIQYF
TRBJ1-1 . TRBV7-9 . CASSLAKGESTEAFF
TRBJ2-2 once TRBV7-2 . CASSLSVGTGELFF
TRBJ2-1 . TRBV29-1 TRBD2 CSVDGGRGSSNEQFF
TRBJ2-4 . TRBV10-3 TRBD1 CATGTGGNFEYF
TRBJ1-1 . TRBV5-1 . CASSLEWRGTEAFF
TRBJ2-7 . TRBV27 TRBD2 CASSLDGGRAWVEQYF
TRBJ1-1 . TRBV6-5 . CASSYRVNTEAFF
TRBJ1-3 . TRBV7-6 . CAISRLGNSGNTIYF
TRBJ1-2 few TRBV5-4 . CASSNKIGTFGYTF
TRBJ2-3 once TRBV19 TRBD2 CASSTTSGITDTQYF
TRBJ2-1 . TRBV5-1 . CASSFRGGGNNEQFF
TRBJ2-2 . TRBV10-3 . CAISGALVVTGELFF
TRBJ2-3 . TRBV6-5 . CASRPGLVGTDTQYF